This T cell receptor beta chain was retrieved from a study of blood T cell repertoires in COVID-19. A few counts support this clone. Data came from immunoSEQ multiplex PCR; TCRdb stores just in-frame clones and leaves some out. The profile shows 170,000 or so clones, approximately 88% of them singletons. J gave up 6 bases and V 0 bases, and 5 bases lay outside the gene matches. Germline V lookup: CDR1 SGHTS, CDR2 YDEGEE. This CDR3 comprises 14 residues. The sequencing input was peripheral blood. The chain has TRBV5-8 and TRBJ2-7; 8 bases map to TRBD1. The sequence came from a woman between 55 and 75 years old with acute or convalescent COVID-19. CDR3 sequence: CASSLAQGGPEQYF. Written as DNA, the CDR3 is TGTGCCAGCAGCTTGGCACAGGGGGGCCCCGAGCAGTACTTC.